The clone carrying this T cell receptor beta chain was observed a handful of times. Each individual donor underwent a draw of roughly 10 milliliters of peripheral blood. The authors ran a second PCR of 7 to 11 cycles using a sample-barcoded 5' primer and a J-beta primer mix. Each cDNA molecule was tagged by a template-switch adaptor with 12 random nucleotides. Using its own MiXCR run on the 5' RACE reads, TCRdb lists one record per CDR3 protein. The sample lists roughly 800,000 distinct CDR3 sequences, 20% to 25% occurring once. The data are from a study of blood T cells in healthy people across ages. Germline V gene sequence: CDR1 SEHNR, CDR2 FQNEAQ (reference sequence). Trimming cost V 6 bases and J 1 base, with 6 bases left between them. The CDR3 is 12 residues long. This sample was shared with a second study, whose subject was T cells of mothers and their children.

This sequence joins TRBV7-9 and TRBJ1-1; D not certain. This clonotype was obtained from a boy aged 5 to 17 in good health. Sequencing was done on a sample of blood. Here the CDR3 reads CASRLGNTEAFF. Here the CDR3 DNA reads TGTGCCAGCAGGCTAGGGAACACTGAAGCTTTCTTT.